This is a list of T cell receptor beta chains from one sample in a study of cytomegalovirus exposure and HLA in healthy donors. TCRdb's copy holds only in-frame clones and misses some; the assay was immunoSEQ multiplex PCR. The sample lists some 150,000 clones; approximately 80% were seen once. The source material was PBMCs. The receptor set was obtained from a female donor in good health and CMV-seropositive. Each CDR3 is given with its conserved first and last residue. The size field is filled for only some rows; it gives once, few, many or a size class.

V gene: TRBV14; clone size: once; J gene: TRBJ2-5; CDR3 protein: CASSQPGTRETQYF
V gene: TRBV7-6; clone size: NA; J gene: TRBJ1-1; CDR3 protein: CASSPGGMNTEAFF
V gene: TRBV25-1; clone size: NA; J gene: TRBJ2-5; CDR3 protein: CASSDGALETQYF
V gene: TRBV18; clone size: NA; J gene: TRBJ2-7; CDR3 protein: CASSPGGVPNEQYF
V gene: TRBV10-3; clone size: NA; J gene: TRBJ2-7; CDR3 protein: CAISESYGGLYEQYF
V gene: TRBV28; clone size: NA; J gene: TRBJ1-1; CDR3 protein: CASSLGQGSTEAFF
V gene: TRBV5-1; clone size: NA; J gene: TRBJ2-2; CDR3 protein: CASSLLAGELGELFF
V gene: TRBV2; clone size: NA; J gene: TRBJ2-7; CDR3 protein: CASSEYRTRYEQYF
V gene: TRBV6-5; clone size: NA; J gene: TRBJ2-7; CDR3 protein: CASSPGQVGEQHF
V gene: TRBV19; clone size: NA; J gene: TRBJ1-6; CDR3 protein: CASRTGWRNSPLHF
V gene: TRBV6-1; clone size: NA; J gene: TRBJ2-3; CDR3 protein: CASSEGRVSTDTQYF
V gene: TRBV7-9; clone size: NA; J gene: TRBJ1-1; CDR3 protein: CASSTGGQAEAFF
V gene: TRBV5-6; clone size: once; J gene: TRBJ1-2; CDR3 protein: CASSLRGKYTF
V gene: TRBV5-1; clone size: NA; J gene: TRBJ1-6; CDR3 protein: CASSLDYQGARNSPLHF
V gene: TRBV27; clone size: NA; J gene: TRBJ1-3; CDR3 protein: CASSPKNRGSGNTIYF
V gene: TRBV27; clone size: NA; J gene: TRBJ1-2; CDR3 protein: CASSSKGQGNNYGYTF
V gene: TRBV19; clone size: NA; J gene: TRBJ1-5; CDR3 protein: CASTPGGQVNQPQHF
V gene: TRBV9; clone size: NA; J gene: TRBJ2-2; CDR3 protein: CASSPRLAGDTGELFF
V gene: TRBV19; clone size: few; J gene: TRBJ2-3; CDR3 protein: CASSSTGTGADTQYF
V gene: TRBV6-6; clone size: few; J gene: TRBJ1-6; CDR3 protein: CASINPGQGYSPLHF
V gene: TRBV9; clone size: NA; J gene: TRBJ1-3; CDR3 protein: CASSEDRGGNTIYF
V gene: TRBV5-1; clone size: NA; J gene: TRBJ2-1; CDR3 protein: CASSPRTSGTSYNEQFF
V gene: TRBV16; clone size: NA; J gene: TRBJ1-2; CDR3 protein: CASSPSQATNYGYTF
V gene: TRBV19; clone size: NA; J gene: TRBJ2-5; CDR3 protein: CASSPPGTGAETQYF
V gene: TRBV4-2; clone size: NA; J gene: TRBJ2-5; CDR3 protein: CASSQSQPPGLVGGVQETQYF
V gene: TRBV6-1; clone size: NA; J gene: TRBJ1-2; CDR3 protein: CASSEMDSISNYGYTF
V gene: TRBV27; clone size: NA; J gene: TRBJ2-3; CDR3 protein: CASTKLRLPTSGSGTDTQYF
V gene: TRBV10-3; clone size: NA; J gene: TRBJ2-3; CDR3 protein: CAISEFGEPPRDTQYF
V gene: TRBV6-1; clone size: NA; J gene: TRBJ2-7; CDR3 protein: CASSETSFLGEQYF
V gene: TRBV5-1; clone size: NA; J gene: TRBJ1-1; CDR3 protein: CASSIDMSNTEAFF
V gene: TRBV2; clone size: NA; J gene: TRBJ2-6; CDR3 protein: CASSPRKTGANVLTF
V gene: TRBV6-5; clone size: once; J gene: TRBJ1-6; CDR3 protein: CASSSGQAYNSPLHF
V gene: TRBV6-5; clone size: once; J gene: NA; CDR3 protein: CASRGASSYEQYF
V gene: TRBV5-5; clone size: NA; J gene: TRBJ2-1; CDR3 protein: CASSLVPTSGGLSSYNEQFF
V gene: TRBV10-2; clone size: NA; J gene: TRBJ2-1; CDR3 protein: CASSLGQGGGEQFF
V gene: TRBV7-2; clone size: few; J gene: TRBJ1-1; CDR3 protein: CASSMGHSSTEAFF
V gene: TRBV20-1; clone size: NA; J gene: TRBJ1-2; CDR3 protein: CSVSEDYGYTF
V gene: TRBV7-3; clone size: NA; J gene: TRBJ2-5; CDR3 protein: CASSYGTDETQYF
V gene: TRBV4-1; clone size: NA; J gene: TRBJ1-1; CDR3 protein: CASSQAPGQQNTEAFF
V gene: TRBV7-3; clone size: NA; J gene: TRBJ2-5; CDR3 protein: CASSPRGGYETQYF
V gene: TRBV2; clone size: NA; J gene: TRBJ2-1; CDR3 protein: CASSLYNEQFF
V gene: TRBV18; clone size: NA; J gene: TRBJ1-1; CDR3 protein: CASSKGQGNTEAFF
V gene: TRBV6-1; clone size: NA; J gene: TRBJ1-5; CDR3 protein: CASSEEGGSNQPQHF
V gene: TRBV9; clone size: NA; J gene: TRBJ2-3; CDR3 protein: CASSVEPAGSGDTQYF
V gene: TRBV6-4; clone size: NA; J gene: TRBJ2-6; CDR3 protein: CASSRDRESGANVLTF
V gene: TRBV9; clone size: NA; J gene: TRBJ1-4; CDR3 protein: CASSVGHGEKLFF
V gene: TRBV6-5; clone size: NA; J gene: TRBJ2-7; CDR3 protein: CASSPTGQGVNEQYF
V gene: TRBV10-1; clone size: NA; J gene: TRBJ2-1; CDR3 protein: CASSAGTSGSHEQFF
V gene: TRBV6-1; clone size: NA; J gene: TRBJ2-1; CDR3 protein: CASSQREVSEQFF
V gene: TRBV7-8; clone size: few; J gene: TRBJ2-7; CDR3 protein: CASSLLGQGLGEQYF
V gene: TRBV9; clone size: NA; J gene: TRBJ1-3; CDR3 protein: CASRGGGENTIYF
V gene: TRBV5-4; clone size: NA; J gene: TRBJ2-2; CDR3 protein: CASSFSGTNTGELFF
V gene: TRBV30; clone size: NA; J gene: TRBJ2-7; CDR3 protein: CAWGRGTYEQYF